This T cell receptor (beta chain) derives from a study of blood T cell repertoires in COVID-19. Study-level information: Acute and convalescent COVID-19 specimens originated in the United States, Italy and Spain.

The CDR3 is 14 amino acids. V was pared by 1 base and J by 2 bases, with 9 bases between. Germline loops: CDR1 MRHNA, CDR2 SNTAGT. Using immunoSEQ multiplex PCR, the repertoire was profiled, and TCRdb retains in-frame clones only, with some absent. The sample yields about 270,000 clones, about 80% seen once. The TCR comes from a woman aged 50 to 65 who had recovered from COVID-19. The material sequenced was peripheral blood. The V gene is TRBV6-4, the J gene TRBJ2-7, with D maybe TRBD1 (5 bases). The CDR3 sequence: CASSDYRPAYEQYF. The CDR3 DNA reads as TGTGCCAGCAGTGACTACAGGCCGGCCTACGAGCAGTACTTC.